Each of the 23 T cell receptor beta chains below was sequenced from the same sample in a study of technical replicates of blood from a handful of donors. Sequenced by immunoSEQ multiplex PCR; TCRdb stores in-frame clones only, minus some. The sample records about 70,000 clones, 80% to 95% being singletons. The sample consisted of PBMCs. Receptors originate from a human donor in good health. Some clones in this sample may be carry-over from other donors' samples.

V is TRBV7-9 and J is TRBJ2-1; 8 bases match TRBD2. The trim removed 4 bases at V and 1 base at J, leaving 9 bases unmatched. The CDR3 totals 17 residues. Germline V CDR1 and CDR2: SEHNR, FQNEAQ (reference sequence). CDR3 residues: CASSSAGGGISYNEQFF. In DNA form, the CDR3 reads TGTGCCAGCAGCTCGGCCGGGGGGGGGATTTCCTACAATGAGCAGTTCTTC.

The chain is built from TRBV7-2 and TRBJ2-1, with D tentatively TRBD2 (6 bases). CDR1 and CDR2 (germline): SGHTA, FQGNSA. This CDR3 has 15 residues. V was clipped by 4 bases and J by 9 bases, with 19 bases between them. This CDR3 is CASSWRVADWSEQFF. Here the CDR3 DNA reads TGTGCCAGCAGCTGGAGGGTAGCGGATTGGAGTGAGCAGTTCTTC.

This clone was counted a single time. V gene TRBV14 combines with J gene TRBJ1-1; D unresolved. The CDR3 length is 12 residues. Germline V gene data show CDR1 as SGHDN and CDR2 as FVKESK. Trimming shortened V by 5 bases and J by 4 bases, and 8 bases separated the two germline ends. The CDR3 region has the DNA TGTGCCAGCAGCGTAGCGCTCACTGAAGCTTTCTTT. It specifies CASSVALTEAFF.

V gene TRBV19 combines with J gene TRBJ1-4, with D unclear. The germline CDR1 and CDR2 sequences are LNHDA and SQIVND (reference sequence). The V and J ends lost 5 bases and 8 bases respectively, with 12 bases between them. The CDR3 is 13 amino acids. The CDR3 DNA is TGTGCCAGTAGTCGTACCTTACGGGAAAAACTGTTTTTT. Translating gives CASSRTLREKLFF.

This chain joins TRBV9 and TRBJ1-1, with D possibly matching TRBD1 (5 bases). Germline lookup yields CDR1 SGDLS and CDR2 YYNGEE. The V end was cut by 0 bases, the J end by 4 bases, with 13 bases between. The CDR3 is made up of 15 amino acids. CDR3: CASSVDPGGGTEAFF. The CDR3 region has the DNA TGTGCCAGCAGCGTAGACCCCGGGGGGGGCACTGAAGCTTTCTTT.

The chain carries TRBV30 and TRBJ2-1; no clear D. The length of the CDR3 is 16 residues. V was shortened by 2 bases and J by 0 bases, with 14 bases between the two germline ends. The germline V gene encodes CDR1 GTSNPN and CDR2 SVGIG (reference sequence). The CDR3 nucleotides read TGTGCCTGGAGTCCGTATCCCCCTAGCTCCTACAATGAGCAGTTCTTC. As protein: CAWSPYPPSSYNEQFF.

The V gene is TRBV7-6, the J gene TRBJ1-3; the match to TRBD1 covers 10 bases. The CDR3 is 18 residues long. V lost 1 base to trimming and J lost 2 bases; unmatched junction nucleotides: 8. Germline CDR1 and CDR2: SGHVS and FNYEAQ. The CDR3 DNA reads as TGTGCCAGCAGCTTAGTCTTCGACAGGGGGCTGACTGGAAACACCATATATTTT. Protein product: CASSLVFDRGLTGNTIYF.

V is TRBV4-1 and J is TRBJ2-1, with TRBD2 matching 7 bases. Germline CDR1 reads MGHRA; CDR2 reads YSYEKL. After removal of 4 bases from V and 0 bases from J, the junction contained 6 bases not matched to a gene. The CDR3 extends over 16 amino acids. The CDR3 coding sequence is TGCGCCAGCAGCCCTGGTCGCGGGGGCTCCTACAATGAGCAGTTCTTC. It yields the protein CASSPGRGGSYNEQFF.

The chain carries TRBV2 and TRBJ1-4; 8 nucleotides align to TRBD1. The junction had 10 bases not matched to a gene; V was cut back by 7 bases and J by 0 bases. The CDR3 covers 17 residues. The germline CDR1 and CDR2 sequences are SNHLY and FYNNEI. The CDR3 DNA is TGTGCCAGCACCGTACTCAGGGGGCTCGCAACTAATGAAAAACTGTTTTTT. Amino acid sequence: CASTVLRGLATNEKLFF. Drawing the rest from reference TRBV2 and TRBJ1-4, the complete variable domain is EPEVTQTPSHQVTQMGQEVILRCVPISNHLYFYWYRQILGQKVEFLVSFYNNEISEKSEIFDDQFSVERPDGSNFTLKIRSTKLEDSAMYFCASTVLRGLATNEKLFFGSGTQLSVL.

In regard to this clone: Relative to the germline gene, one junction end is altered; a read error may explain this. The chain combines TRBV30 with TRBJ2-7, with 13 positions matching TRBD2. Germline V gene lookup returns CDR1 GTSNPN and CDR2 SVGIG (reference sequence). CDR3 length: 13 residues. CDR3 DNA: TGTGCCGGGAGGACTAGCGGGAGCTACGAGCAGTACTTC. Translated, it gives CAGRTSGSYEQYF.

This chain connects TRBV9 to TRBJ2-5; the match to TRBD1 covers 8 bases. Per the germline V gene, CDR1 is SGDLS and CDR2 is YYNGEE. Unmatched junction bases numbered 10, after V lost 4 bases and J lost 5 bases. The CDR3 loop spans 15 amino acids. CDR3 bases: TGTGCCAGCAGCTCCTACTCAGGGGGCCGCGAGACCCAGTACTTC. It codes for CASSSYSGGRETQYF.

V and J are TRBV2 and TRBJ2-7; weak D call: TRBD2 (6 bases). Germline-derived CDR1 and CDR2 are SNHLY and FYNNEI. The V end was cut by 8 bases, the J end by 3 bases, with 14 bases between. This CDR3 has 13 amino acids. DNA of the CDR3: TGTGCCAGCTCCGGACTAACAGTCTACGAGCAGTACTTC. This encodes CASSGLTVYEQYF.

The CDR3 loop is CASSEPGLAGKGQYF. As DNA, the CDR3 is TGTGCCAGCAGTGAACCGGGACTAGCGGGGAAGGGGCAGTACTTC. The gene calls are TRBV6-1 and TRBJ2-7, with 13 nucleotides matching TRBD2. V was pared by 2 bases and J by 9 bases, with 7 bases of the junction left unmatched. The CDR3 loop spans 15 amino acids. The germline V gene has CDR1 MNHNS and CDR2 SASEGT.

V gene TRBV2 combines with J gene TRBJ1-1, with a weak D call TRBD1 (5 bases). With 6 bases removed from V and 0 bases from J, the gap between germline ends came to 11 bases. The CDR3 contains 14 residues. In germline, CDR1 is SNHLY, CDR2 FYNNEI. The chain's CDR3 is CASRRDLMNTEAFF. CDR3 coding DNA: TGTGCCAGCAGGCGGGACTTAATGAACACTGAAGCTTTCTTT. Full variable domain (rest looked up from reference TRBV2 and TRBJ1-1): EPEVTQTPSHQVTQMGQEVILRCVPISNHLYFYWYRQILGQKVEFLVSFYNNEISEKSEIFDDQFSVERPDGSNFTLKIRSTKLEDSAMYFCASRRDLMNTEAFFGQGTRLTVV.

The V gene is TRBV6-6, the J gene TRBJ2-3, with TRBD2 as a possible D gene (6 bases). The CDR3 covers 13 residues. CDR1 is MNHNY, CDR2 SVGAGI, per germline (reference sequence). CDR3: CAAGGSSTDTQYF. For the CDR3, the DNA is TGTGCGGCCGGGGGTTCAAGCACAGATACGCAGTATTTT.

The rearrangement links TRBV9 to TRBJ2-7; 7 bases are a match to TRBD2. Germline CDR1 is SGDLS and CDR2 is YYNGEE. Trimming cost V 6 bases and J 4 bases; bases outside gene matches: 13. The CDR3 is 15 residues long. The CDR3 DNA follows: TGTGCCAGCAACCTACGGGGGGAGGGCCGTTACGAGCAGTACTTC. Its protein product is CASNLRGEGRYEQYF.

This chain connects TRBV4-3 to TRBJ2-5; 12 bases line up with TRBD2. CDR3 length: 19 amino acids. Germline loops: CDR1 LGHNA, CDR2 YSLEER. Unmatched junction bases numbered 14, after V lost 1 base and J lost 5 bases. The CDR3 nucleotides are TGCGCCAGCAGCCAAGGAGGGGGGACTAGCGGGTCTTCCAGGGAGACCCAGTACTTC. Translating gives CASSQGGGTSGSSRETQYF.

This chain joins TRBV2 and TRBJ1-5; TRBD1 aligns across 11 bases. CDR1 and CDR2 (germline): SNHLY, FYNNEI. The CDR3 consists of 16 residues. V lost 7 bases to trimming and J lost 4 bases; unmatched junction nucleotides: 9. For the CDR3, the DNA is TGTGCCAGCAAGAAGCTGGGACAGGGGGAAAATCAGCCCCAGCATTTT. Amino acid sequence: CASKKLGQGENQPQHF. Full variable domain (rest looked up from reference TRBV2 and TRBJ1-5): EPEVTQTPSHQVTQMGQEVILRCVPISNHLYFYWYRQILGQKVEFLVSFYNNEISEKSEIFDDQFSVERPDGSNFTLKIRSTKLEDSAMYFCASKKLGQGENQPQHFGDGTRLSIL.

This rearrangement joins TRBV19 to TRBJ2-7, with 10 bases identical to TRBD1. Trimming at V came to 4 bases and at J to 2 bases, leaving 8 bases not matched to a gene. The CDR3 runs 16 residues. The germline CDR1 and CDR2 sequences are LNHDA and SQIVND (reference sequence). The CDR3 here is CASSRAGTGETYEQYF. The CDR3 nucleotides are TGTGCCAGTAGTAGGGCCGGGACAGGGGAGACCTACGAGCAGTACTTC.

The chain has TRBV25-1 and TRBJ2-5; TRBD1 matches at 8 bases. The CDR3 runs to 13 residues. V shed 9 bases and J 6 bases; nucleotides not matched to a gene: 9. Germline assignment: CDR1 MGHDK and CDR2 SYGVNS. This CDR3 reads CASLQGGSKTQYF. The CDR3 DNA follows: TGTGCCAGTCTACAGGGGGGATCGAAGACCCAGTACTTC.

The V gene is TRBV7-3, the J gene TRBJ2-5, with 9 bases identical to TRBD2. From germline, CDR1 is SGHTA and CDR2 FQGTGA. V dropped 0 bases and J dropped 5; count of bases not matched to a gene: 4. The CDR3 is 15 amino acids. CDR3 in amino acids: CASSLTGGRGETQYF. The CDR3 nucleotides read TGTGCCAGCAGCTTAACCGGCGGGAGGGGCGAGACCCAGTACTTC. The full variable domain, rest sourced from reference TRBV7-3 and TRBJ2-5, is GAGVSQTPSNKVTEKGKYVELRCDPISGHTALYWYRQSLGQGPEFLIYFQGTGAADDSGLPNDRFFAVRPEGSVSTLKIQRTERGDSAVYLCASSLTGGRGETQYFGPGTRLLVL.

J is TRBJ2-1 and V is TRBV7-2; 11 nucleotides agree with TRBD2. Germline CDR1 is SGHTA and CDR2 is FQGNSA. The CDR3 consists of 14 residues. V dropped 5 bases and J dropped 15; count of bases not matched to a gene: 12. The CDR3 loop is CASSAGTSGPGGFF. Here the CDR3 DNA reads TGTGCCAGCAGCGCTGGGACTAGCGGCCCCGGGGGGTTCTTC.

J is TRBJ2-3 and V is TRBV5-6; D not resolved. This CDR3 comprises 16 residues. The ends were cut back, 0 bases at V and 2 bases at J, with 13 bases in the middle. Germline V gene data show CDR1 as SGHDT and CDR2 as YYEEEE. The CDR3 region is CASSLVSGSDTDTQYF. The CDR3, as DNA: TGTGCCAGCAGCTTGGTGTCCGGGTCCGACACAGATACGCAGTATTTT.